This T cell receptor (beta chain) stems from a study of CD8+ T cells in alopecia areata. As the sequencing template, cDNA was produced by extracting RNA and reverse transcribing it. Assay: immunoSEQ multiplex PCR; the TCRdb copy retains only in-frame clones and omits some. This table has 55,000 to 65,000 clones, around 47% appearing once. Peripheral blood, together with lesional scalp punch biopsies, was collected from alopecia areata patients. About this clone: Antigen unknown.

Germline assignment: CDR1 SGHDT and CDR2 YYEEEE. Trimming cost V 1 base and J 4 bases, with 8 bases left between them. CDR3 size: 13 residues. Broader study findings: Lesional scalp, especially alopecia totalis/universalis, showed higher clonality than normal scalp. Possibly as an HLA-related effect, TCR sharing across patients appeared less clear than in mice.

Sequencing was done on a sample of NKG2D-low CD8+ T cells sorted from blood. The receptor was derived from a human donor with alopecia areata. The V gene is TRBV5-6, the J gene TRBJ2-5; D is unclear. The CDR3 region is CASSLSVGETQYF. Here the CDR3 DNA reads TGTGCCAGCAGCTTGTCCGTGGGAGAGACCCAGTACTTC.